The present entry profiles one T cell receptor beta chain with its context. Its antigen is not identified. This entry comes from a study of radiotherapy plus CTLA-4 blockade in lung cancer. This CDR3 contains 13 residues. V dropped 0 bases and J dropped 8 bases, with 11 bases sitting between them. The V gene's germline CDR1 is SGDLS and CDR2 YYNGEE. Using immunoSEQ multiplex PCR, the repertoire was profiled, and TCRdb retains in-frame clones only, with some absent. The sample shows about 77,000 clones, around 74% of them seen only once. Study-wide results and caveats: TCR clones of tumor origin grew in blood after radiotherapy plus ipilimumab. Per reports, early blood T cell clone dynamics, plus interferon-beta, forecast response most strongly.

This receptor was obtained from a human donor with non-small cell lung cancer whose response to radiotherapy plus ipilimumab could not be evaluated. Source: peripheral blood, taken from a patient treated with radiotherapy plus ipilimumab. The rearrangement joins TRBV9 to TRBJ1-1; tentative D call: TRBD1 (6 bases). The CDR3 protein is CASSVGAGAEAFF. CDR3 in DNA: TGTGCCAGCAGCGTAGGGGCAGGGGCAGAAGCTTTCTTT.